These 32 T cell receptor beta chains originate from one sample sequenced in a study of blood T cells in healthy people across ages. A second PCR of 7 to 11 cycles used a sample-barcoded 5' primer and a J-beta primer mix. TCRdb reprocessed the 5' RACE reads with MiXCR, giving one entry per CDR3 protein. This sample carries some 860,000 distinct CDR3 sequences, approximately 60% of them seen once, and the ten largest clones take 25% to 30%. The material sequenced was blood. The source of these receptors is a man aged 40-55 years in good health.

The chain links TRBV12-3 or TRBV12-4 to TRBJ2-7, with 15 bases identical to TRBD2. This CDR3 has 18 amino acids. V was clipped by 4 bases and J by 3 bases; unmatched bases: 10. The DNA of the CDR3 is TGTGCCAGCAGTTCCCCGGGACTAGCGGGAGGAGCCGGCTACGAGCAGTACTTC. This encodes CASSSPGLAGGAGYEQYF.

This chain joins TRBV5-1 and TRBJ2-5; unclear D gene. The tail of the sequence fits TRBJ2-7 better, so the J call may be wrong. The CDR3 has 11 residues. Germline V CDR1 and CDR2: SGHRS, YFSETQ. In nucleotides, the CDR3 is TGCGCCAGCAGCATATACGGCGAGCAGTACTTC. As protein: CASSIYGEQYF.

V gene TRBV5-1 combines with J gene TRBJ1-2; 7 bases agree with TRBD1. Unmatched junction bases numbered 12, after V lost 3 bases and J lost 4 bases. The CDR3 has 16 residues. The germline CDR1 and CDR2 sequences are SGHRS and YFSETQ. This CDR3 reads CASSSTGTEGSYGYTF. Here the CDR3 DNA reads TGCGCCAGCAGCTCTACCGGGACAGAGGGCTCCTATGGCTACACCTTC.

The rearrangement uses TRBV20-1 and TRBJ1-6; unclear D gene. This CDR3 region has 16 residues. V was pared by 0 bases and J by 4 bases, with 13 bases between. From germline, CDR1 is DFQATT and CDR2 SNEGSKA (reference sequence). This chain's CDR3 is CSARDLGIEYNSPLHF. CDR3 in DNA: TGCAGTGCTAGAGATCTGGGTATTGAGTATAATTCACCCCTCCACTTT.

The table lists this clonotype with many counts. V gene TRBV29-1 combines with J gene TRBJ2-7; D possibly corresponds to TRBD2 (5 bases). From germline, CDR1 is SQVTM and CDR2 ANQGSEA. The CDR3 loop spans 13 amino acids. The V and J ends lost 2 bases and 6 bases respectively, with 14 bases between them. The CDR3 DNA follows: TGCAGCGTTGAAACTAGAGTGTTGAGCGAGCAGTACTTC. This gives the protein CSVETRVLSEQYF.

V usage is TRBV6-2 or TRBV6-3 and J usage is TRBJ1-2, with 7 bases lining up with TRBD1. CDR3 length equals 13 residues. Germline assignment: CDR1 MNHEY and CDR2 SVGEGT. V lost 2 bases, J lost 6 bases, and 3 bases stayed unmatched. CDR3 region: CASSYGQVDGYTF. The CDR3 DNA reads TGTGCCAGCAGTTACGGACAGGTGGATGGCTACACCTTC.

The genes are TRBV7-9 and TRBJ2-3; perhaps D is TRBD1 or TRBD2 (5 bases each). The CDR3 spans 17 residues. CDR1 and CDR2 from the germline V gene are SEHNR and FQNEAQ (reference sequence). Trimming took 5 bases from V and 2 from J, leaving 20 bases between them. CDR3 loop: CASSRLPLGVSTDTQYF. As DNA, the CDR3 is TGTGCCAGCAGCCGACTCCCTTTGGGGGTCTCCACAGATACGCAGTATTTT.

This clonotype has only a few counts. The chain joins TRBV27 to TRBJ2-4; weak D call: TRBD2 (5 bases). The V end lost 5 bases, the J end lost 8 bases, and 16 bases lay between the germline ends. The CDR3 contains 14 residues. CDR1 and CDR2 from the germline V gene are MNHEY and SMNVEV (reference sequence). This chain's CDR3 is CASSEGGFSDIQYF. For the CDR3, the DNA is TGTGCCAGCAGTGAGGGCGGGTTCTCGGACATTCAGTACTTC.

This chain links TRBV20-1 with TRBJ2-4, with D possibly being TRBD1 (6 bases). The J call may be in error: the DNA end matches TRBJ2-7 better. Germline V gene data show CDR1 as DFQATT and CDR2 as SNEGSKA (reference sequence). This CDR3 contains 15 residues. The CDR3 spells CSARPLQGSVGEQYF. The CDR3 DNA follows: TGCAGTGCTAGACCCCTACAGGGCTCGGTGGGCGAGCAGTACTTC.

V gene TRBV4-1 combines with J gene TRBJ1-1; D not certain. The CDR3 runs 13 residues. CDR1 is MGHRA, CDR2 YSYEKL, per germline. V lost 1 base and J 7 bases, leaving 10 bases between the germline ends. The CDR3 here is CASSQVGSCEAFF. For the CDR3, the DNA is TGCGCCAGCAGCCAAGTGGGGTCTTGTGAAGCTTTCTTT.

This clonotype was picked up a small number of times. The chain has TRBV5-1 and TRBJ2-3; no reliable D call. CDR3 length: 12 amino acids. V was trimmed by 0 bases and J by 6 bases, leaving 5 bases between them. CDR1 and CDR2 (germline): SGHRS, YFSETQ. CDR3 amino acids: CASSLAVDTQYF. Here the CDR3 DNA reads TGCGCCAGCAGCTTGGCCGTGGATACGCAGTATTTT.

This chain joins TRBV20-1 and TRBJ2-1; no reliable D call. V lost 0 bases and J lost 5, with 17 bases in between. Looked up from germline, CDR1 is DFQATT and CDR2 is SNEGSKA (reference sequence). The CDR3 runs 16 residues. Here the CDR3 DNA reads TGCAGTGCTAGAGACATCGGGCTATCGTCCAACAATGAGCAGTTCTTC. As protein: CSARDIGLSSNNEQFF.

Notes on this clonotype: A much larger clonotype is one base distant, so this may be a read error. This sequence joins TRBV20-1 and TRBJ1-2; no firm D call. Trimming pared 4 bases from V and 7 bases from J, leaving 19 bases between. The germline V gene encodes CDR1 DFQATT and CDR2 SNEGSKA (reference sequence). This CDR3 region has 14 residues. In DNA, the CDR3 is TGCAGTGCTATCCTCTTGGACCTTAGAAGTGGCTACACCTTC. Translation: CSAILLDLRSGYTF.

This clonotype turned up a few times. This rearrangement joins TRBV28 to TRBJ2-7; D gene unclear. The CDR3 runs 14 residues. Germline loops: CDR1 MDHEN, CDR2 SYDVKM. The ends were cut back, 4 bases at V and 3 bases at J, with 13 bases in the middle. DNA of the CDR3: TGTGCCAGCAGTTCCCCACCAACAGACTACGAGCAGTACTTC. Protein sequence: CASSSPPTDYEQYF.

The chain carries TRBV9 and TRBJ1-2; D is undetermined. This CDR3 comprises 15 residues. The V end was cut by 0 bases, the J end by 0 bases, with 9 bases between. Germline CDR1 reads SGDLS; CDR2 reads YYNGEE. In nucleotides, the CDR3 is TGTGCCAGCAGCGTAGATATGGGCTCTAACTATGGCTACACCTTC. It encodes CASSVDMGSNYGYTF.

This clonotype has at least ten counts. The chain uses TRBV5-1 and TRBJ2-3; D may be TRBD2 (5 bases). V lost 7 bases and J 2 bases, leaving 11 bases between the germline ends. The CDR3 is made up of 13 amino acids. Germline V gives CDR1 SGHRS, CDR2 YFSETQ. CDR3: CASSSDFTDTQYF. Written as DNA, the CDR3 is TGCGCCAGCTCGTCGGACTTCACAGATACGCAGTATTTT.

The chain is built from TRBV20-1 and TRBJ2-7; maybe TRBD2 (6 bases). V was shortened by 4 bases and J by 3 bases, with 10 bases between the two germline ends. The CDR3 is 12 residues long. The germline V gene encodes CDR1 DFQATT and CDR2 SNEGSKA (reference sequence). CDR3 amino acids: CSATGTLYEQYF. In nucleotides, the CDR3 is TGCAGTGCTACCGGGACTCTCTACGAGCAGTACTTC.

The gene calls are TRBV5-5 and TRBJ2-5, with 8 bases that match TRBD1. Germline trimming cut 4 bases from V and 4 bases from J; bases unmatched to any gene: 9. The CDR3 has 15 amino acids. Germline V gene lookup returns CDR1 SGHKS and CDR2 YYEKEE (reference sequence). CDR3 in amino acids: CASSTDRGIRETQYF. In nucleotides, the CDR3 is TGTGCCAGCAGCACTGACAGGGGTATTAGAGAGACCCAGTACTTC. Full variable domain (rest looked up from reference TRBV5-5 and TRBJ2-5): DAGVTQSPTHLIKTRGQQVTLRCSPISGHKSVSWYQQVLGQGPQFIFQYYEKEERGRGNFPDRFSARQFPNYSSELNVNALLLGDSALYLCASSTDRGIRETQYFGPGTRLLVL.

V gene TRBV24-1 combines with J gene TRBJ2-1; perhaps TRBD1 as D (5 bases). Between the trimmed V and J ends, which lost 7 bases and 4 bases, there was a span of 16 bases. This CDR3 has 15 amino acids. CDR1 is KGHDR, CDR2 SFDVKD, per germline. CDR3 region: CATRLSGAFYNEQFF. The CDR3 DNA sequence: TGTGCCACCAGACTAAGTGGGGCATTTTACAATGAGCAGTTCTTC.

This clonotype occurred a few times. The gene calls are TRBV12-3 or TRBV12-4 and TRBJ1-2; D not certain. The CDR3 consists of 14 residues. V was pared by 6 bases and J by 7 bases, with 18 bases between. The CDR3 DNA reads TGTGCCAGCAGCCTAATTGACACTCGCCTTGGCTACACCTTC. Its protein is CASSLIDTRLGYTF.

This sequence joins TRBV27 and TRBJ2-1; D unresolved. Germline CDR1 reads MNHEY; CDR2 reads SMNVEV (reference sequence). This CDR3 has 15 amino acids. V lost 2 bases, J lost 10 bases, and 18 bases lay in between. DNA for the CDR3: TGTGCCAGCAGTTTAGAGTTGGGCCCCTGGGGAGAGCAGTTCTTC. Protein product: CASSLELGPWGEQFF.

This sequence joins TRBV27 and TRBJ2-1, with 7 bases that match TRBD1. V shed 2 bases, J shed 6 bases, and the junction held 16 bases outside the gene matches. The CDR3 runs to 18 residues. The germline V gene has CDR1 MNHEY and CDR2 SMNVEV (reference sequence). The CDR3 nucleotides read TGTGCCAGCAGTTTAATCCCCCCTGACAGGGCGAACTTCAATGAGCAGTTCTTC. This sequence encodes CASSLIPPDRANFNEQFF.

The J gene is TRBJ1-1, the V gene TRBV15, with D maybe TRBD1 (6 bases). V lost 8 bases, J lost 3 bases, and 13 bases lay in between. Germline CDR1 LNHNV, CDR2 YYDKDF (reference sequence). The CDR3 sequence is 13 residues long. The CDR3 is CATLYREDTEAFF. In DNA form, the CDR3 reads TGTGCCACCCTATACAGGGAGGACACTGAAGCTTTCTTT.

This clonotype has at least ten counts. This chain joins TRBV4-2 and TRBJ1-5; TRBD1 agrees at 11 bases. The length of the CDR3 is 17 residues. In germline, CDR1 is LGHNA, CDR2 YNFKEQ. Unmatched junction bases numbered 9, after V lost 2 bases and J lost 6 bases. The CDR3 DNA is TGTGCCAGCAGCCAACCCGGGACAGGGGGATCGTTTCAGCCCCAGCATTTT. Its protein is CASSQPGTGGSFQPQHF.

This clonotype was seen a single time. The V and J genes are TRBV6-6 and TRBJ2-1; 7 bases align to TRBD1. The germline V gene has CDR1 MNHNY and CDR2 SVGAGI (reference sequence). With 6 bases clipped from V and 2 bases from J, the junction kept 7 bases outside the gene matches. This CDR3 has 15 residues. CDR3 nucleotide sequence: TGTGCCAGCAGCCGGGACAGAGATCCCTACAATGAGCAGTTCTTC. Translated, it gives CASSRDRDPYNEQFF.

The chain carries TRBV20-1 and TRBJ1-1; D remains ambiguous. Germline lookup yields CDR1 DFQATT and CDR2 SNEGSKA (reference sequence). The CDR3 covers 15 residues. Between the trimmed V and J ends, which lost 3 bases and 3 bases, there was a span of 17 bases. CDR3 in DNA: TGCAGTGCTAGCCGACCGTCAGTGGTCGACACTGAAGCTTTCTTT. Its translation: CSASRPSVVDTEAFF.

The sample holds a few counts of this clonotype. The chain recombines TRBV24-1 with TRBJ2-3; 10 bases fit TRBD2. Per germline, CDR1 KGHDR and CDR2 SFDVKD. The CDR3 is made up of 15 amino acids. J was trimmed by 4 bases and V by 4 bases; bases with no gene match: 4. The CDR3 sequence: CATSERTSGADTQYF. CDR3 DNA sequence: TGTGCCACCAGTGAGAGGACTAGCGGAGCAGATACGCAGTATTTT.

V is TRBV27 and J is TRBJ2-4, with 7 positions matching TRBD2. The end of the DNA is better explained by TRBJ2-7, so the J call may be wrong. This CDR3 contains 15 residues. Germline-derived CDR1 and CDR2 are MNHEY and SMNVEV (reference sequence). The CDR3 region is CASSDASGTTYEQYF. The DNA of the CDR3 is TGTGCCAGCAGCGATGCGAGCGGGACGACCTACGAGCAGTACTTC.

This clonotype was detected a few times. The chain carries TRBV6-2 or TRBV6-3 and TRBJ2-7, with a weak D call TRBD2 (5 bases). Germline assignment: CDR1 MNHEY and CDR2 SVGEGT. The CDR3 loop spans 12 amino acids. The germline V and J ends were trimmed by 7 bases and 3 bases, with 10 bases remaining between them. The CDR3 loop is CASNTRLYEQYF. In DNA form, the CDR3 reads TGTGCCAGCAATACTAGGCTCTACGAGCAGTACTTC.

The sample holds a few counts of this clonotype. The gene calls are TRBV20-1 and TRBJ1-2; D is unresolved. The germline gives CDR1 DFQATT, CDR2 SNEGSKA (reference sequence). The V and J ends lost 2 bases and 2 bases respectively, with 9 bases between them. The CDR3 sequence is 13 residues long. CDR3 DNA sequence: TGCAGTGCTAGACCCGGATCCAACTATGGCTACACCTTC. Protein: CSARPGSNYGYTF.

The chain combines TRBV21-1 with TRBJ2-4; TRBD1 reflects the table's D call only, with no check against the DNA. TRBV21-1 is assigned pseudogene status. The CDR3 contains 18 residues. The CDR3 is CASSKEGGQGIAKNIQYF. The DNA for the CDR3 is TGTGCCAGCAGCAAAGAGGGGGGACAGGGGATAGCCAAAAACATTCAGTACTTC.

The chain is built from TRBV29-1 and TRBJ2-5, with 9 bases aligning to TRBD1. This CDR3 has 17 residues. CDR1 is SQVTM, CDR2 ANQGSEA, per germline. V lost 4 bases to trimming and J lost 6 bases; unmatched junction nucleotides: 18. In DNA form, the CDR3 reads TGCAGCGTTGCACTAGTCGAAGGGGACAGGGATTGGCAGACCCAGTACTTC. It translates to CSVALVEGDRDWQTQYF.